This note documents a single T cell receptor (beta chain) sequence. Its antigen is not identified. Via MiXCR, TCRdb re-called the 5' RACE reads, giving one row per CDR3 protein. This sample has around 370,000 distinct CDR3 sequences, with 9% found just once. This specimen belongs to a study of identical twins. The study's findings and limits: Memory repertoires showed no such pattern, whereas abundant cord blood beta clonotypes carried fewer insertions. Conclusions leaned on cross-sectional statistical analysis and did not track the same donors over time.

The CDR3 runs 14 residues. CDR1 and CDR2 from the germline V gene are SGDLS and YYNGEE. V shed 4 bases and J shed 5 bases, with 14 bases lying between them. The sequenced sample was naive T cells sorted from blood. J is TRBJ2-3 and V is TRBV9; weak D call: TRBD2 (6 bases). The TCR comes from a woman between 45 and 65 years old in good health. For the CDR3, the DNA is TGTGCCAGCAGCACGACGGGAGCGGGAGATACGCAGTATTTT. As protein: CASSTTGAGDTQYF.